This T cell receptor beta chain was recorded in a study of blood T cells in healthy people across ages. General study findings and limits: No conclusive comparison of naive versus antigen-experienced cells was possible with unsorted PBMCs.

Samples had at least 7 million PBMCs isolated from them. The authors ran a second PCR of about 6 to 11 cycles using a sample-barcoded 5' primer and a J-beta primer mix. A template-switch adaptor with 12 random nucleotides tagged each cDNA molecule. TCRdb called the 5' RACE reads again in MiXCR, with one record for every CDR3 protein. The table records over 1,200,000 distinct CDR3 sequences, 59% of them present only once. Comments on this clonotype: The antigen remains unidentified.

From germline, CDR1 is SEHNR and CDR2 FQNEAQ (reference sequence). This CDR3 has 12 residues. V lost 4 bases and J 6 bases, leaving 7 bases between the germline ends. The V and J genes are TRBV7-9 and TRBJ1-5; unclear D gene. Sequenced sample: blood. This TCR came from a man between 18 and 29 years old in good health. The CDR3 region is CASSSEAQPQHF. The DNA for the CDR3 is TGTGCCAGCAGCTCAGAGGCTCAGCCCCAGCATTTT.